The next 14 T cell receptor beta chains were all read from a single sample in a study of blood T cell repertoires in COVID-19. This table comes from immunoSEQ multiplex PCR, and its TCRdb copy is limited to in-frame clones, with some not included. In the table there are about 140,000 clones, roughly nine tenths of which are singletons. Sequencing was performed on peripheral blood. These receptor sequences come from a human donor with COVID-19, enrolled during active disease. The donor label of this sample is uncertain.

V gene TRBV30 combines with J gene TRBJ1-1, with D maybe TRBD1 (6 bases). The CDR3 covers 17 residues. The ends were cut back, 4 bases at V and 4 bases at J, with 25 bases in the middle. CDR1 and CDR2 from the germline V gene are GTSNPN and SVGIG (reference sequence). This chain's CDR3 is CAWTQWWSGARVTEAFF. CDR3 bases: TGTGCCTGGACCCAATGGTGGTCAGGGGCACGGGTCACTGAAGCTTTCTTT.

This clone was observed a handful of times. The rearrangement uses TRBV27 and TRBJ1-1, with 7 positions matching TRBD1. In germline, CDR1 is MNHEY, CDR2 SMNVEV (reference sequence). The CDR3 sequence is 16 residues long. Trimming removed 5 bases from V and 2 bases from J; junction bases left unmatched: 11. CDR3 bases: TGTGCCAGCAGTCTATTTCCGACAGGGATCAACACTGAAGCTTTCTTT. Protein product: CASSLFPTGINTEAFF.

This clone was picked up one time. The chain employs TRBV13 and TRBJ2-3; D is undetermined. Germline CDR1 is PRHDT and CDR2 is FYEKMQ (reference sequence). The CDR3 loop spans 12 amino acids. V was clipped by 5 bases and J by 4 bases, with 7 bases between them. The CDR3 protein is CASSLTSDTQYF. DNA of the CDR3: TGTGCCAGCAGCCTTACTTCAGATACGCAGTATTTT.

The chain recombines TRBV18 with TRBJ2-3, with 11 bases aligning to TRBD2. The CDR3 is made up of 15 amino acids. Germline V lookup: CDR1 KGHSH, CDR2 LQKENI. Trimming at V came to 3 bases and at J to 1 base, leaving 0 bases not matched to a gene. CDR3 sequence reads: CASSPGLAGTDTQYF. In nucleotides, the CDR3 is TGTGCCAGCTCACCGGGACTAGCGGGCACAGATACGCAGTATTTT.

The chain employs TRBV19 and TRBJ2-5, with 7 positions matching TRBD1. The CDR3 has 18 residues. CDR1 is LNHDA, CDR2 SQIVND, per germline (reference sequence). With V trimmed by 3 bases and J by 3 bases, 16 bases remained unmatched. For the CDR3, the DNA is TGTGCCAGTAGTATCGGGTTCTTGCCGGGACAGAAAGAAGAGACCCAGTACTTC. Its translation is CASSIGFLPGQKEETQYF.

This clone was seen a few times. The CDR3 is CASSEVGGGHEQYF. The CDR3 DNA sequence: TGTGCCAGCAGTGAAGTAGGGGGTGGCCACGAGCAGTACTTC. V gene TRBV6-1 combines with J gene TRBJ2-7, with D possibly matching TRBD1 (6 bases). The CDR3 has 14 amino acids. Trimming pared 1 base from V and 5 bases from J, leaving 12 bases between. Looked up from germline, CDR1 is MNHNS and CDR2 is SASEGT.

The chain couples TRBV6-6 to TRBJ1-1; 7 bases line up with TRBD1. CDR1 and CDR2 (germline): MNHNY, SVGAGI (reference sequence). Trimming cost V 2 bases and J 10 bases; bases outside gene matches: 10. The CDR3 sequence is 14 residues long. Here the CDR3 reads CASSYGQVYIPAFF. The CDR3 bases are TGTGCCAGCAGTTACGGACAGGTGTACATCCCAGCTTTCTTT.

V is TRBV29-1 and J is TRBJ1-1, with TRBD1 as a possible D gene (5 bases). This CDR3 has 13 residues. Trimming left V 6 bases short and J 5 bases short, with 16 bases between. The germline CDR1 and CDR2 sequences are SQVTM and ANQGSEA. CDR3 sequence reads: CSVDSGFGTEAFF. CDR3 nucleotides: TGCAGCGTGGATTCAGGGTTCGGGACTGAAGCTTTCTTT.

The V call is TRBV5-4, the J call TRBJ1-2; 7 positions match TRBD1. J gave up 0 bases and V 3 bases, and 11 bases lay outside the gene matches. Germline V gene sequence: CDR1 SGHNT, CDR2 YYREEE (reference sequence). CDR3 length equals 17 residues. CDR3 nucleotides: TGTGCCAGCAGCTCCAGACAGGGAGGAAATCCTAACTATGGCTACACCTTC. This translates into CASSSRQGGNPNYGYTF.

The chain uses TRBV3-1 (or the pseudogene TRBV3-2) and TRBJ2-3; TRBD2 agrees at 8 bases. The CDR3 consists of 15 residues. Per the germline V gene, CDR1 is LGHDT and CDR2 is YNNKEL (reference sequence). Losses at the gene ends were 1 base for V and 3 bases for J; bases not matched to a gene: 3. CDR3 coding DNA: TGTGCCAGCAGCCAAGCCGGGACTAGTACAGATACGCAGTATTTT. Translating gives CASSQAGTSTDTQYF.

This clone was found once. The V call is TRBV15, the J call TRBJ2-7; D may be TRBD1 (6 bases). CDR3 length: 15 residues. V shed 3 bases and J shed 3 bases, with 15 bases lying between them. Germline lookup yields CDR1 LNHNV and CDR2 YYDKDF (reference sequence). The DNA for the CDR3 is TGTGCCACCAGCAGGGATATTACAGGGAACTACGAGCAGTACTTC. This codes for CATSRDITGNYEQYF.

This chain joins TRBV4-1 and TRBJ2-3, with 7 nucleotides matching TRBD2. The CDR3 spans 17 residues. Germline loops: CDR1 MGHRA, CDR2 YSYEKL. V dropped 4 bases and J dropped 4; count of bases not matched to a gene: 14. This chain's CDR3 is CASSRLLLVGGPDTQYF. DNA of the CDR3: TGCGCCAGCAGCCGCCTCCTCTTAGTGGGAGGGCCAGATACGCAGTATTTT.

The genes are TRBV7-3 and TRBJ2-1; the match to TRBD2 covers 9 bases. The ends lost 5 bases at V and 7 bases at J; junction bases unmatched: 9. The length of the CDR3 is 15 residues. The V gene's germline CDR1 is SGHTA and CDR2 FQGTGA. The CDR3 region has the DNA TGTGCCAGCAGCGACAGCGGGGGGTTCAGGAATGAGCAGTTCTTC. Translation gives CASSDSGGFRNEQFF.

The chain is built from TRBV5-4 and TRBJ1-2; 12 bases line up with TRBD1. The CDR3 has 18 residues. V lost 2 bases and J lost 4; bases outside the gene matches: 12. Germline V lookup: CDR1 SGHNT, CDR2 YYREEE (reference sequence). The CDR3 reads CASSFGQKPGQGAYGYTF. CDR3 nucleotide sequence: TGTGCCAGCAGCTTCGGTCAGAAACCGGGACAGGGGGCCTATGGCTACACCTTC.